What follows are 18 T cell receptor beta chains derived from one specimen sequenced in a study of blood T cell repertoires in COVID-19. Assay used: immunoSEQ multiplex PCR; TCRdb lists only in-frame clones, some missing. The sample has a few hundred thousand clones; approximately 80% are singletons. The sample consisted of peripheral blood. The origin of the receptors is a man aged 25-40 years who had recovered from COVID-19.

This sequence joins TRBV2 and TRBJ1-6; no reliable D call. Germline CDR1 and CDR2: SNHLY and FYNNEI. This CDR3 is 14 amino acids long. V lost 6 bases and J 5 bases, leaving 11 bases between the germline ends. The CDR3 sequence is CASRVQVHNSPLHF. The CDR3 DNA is TGTGCCAGCAGGGTCCAGGTTCATAATTCACCCCTCCACTTT.

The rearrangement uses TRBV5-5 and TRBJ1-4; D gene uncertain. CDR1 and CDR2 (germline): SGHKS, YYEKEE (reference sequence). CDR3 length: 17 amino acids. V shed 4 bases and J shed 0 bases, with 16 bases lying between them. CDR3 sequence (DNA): TGTGCCAGCAGCATCGTCCCGACGGGAGCAACTAATGAAAAACTGTTTTTT. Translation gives CASSIVPTGATNEKLFF.

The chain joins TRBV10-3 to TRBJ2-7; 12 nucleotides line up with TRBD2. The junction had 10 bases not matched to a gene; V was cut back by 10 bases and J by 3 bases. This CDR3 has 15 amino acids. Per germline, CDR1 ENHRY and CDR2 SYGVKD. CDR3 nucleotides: TGTGCCACACAGCCGGGACTAGCGGGCATCTACGAGCAGTACGTC. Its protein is CATQPGLAGIYEQYV.

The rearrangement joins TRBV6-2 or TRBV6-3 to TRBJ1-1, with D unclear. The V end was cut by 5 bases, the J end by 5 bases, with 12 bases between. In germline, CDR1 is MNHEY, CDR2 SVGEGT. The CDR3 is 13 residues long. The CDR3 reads CASSPPVRTEAFF. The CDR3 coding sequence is TGTGCCAGCAGTCCCCCAGTGAGGACTGAAGCTTTCTTT.

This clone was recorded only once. The CDR3 reads CASSLGQVANEQYF. Written as DNA, the CDR3 is TGCGCCAGCAGCTTGGGACAGGTTGCCAACGAGCAGTACTTC. The chain recombines TRBV5-1 with TRBJ2-7, with D perhaps matching TRBD1 (6 bases). Trimming removed 0 bases from V and 5 bases from J, with 12 bases in between. The CDR3 is 14 amino acids. Germline V lookup: CDR1 SGHRS, CDR2 YFSETQ. Drawing the rest from reference TRBV5-1 and TRBJ2-7, the complete variable domain is KAGVTQTPRYLIKTRGQQVTLSCSPISGHRSVSWYQQTPGQGLQFLFEYFSETQRNKGNFPGRFSGRQFSNSRSEMNVSTLELGDSALYLCASSLGQVANEQYFGPGTRLTVT.

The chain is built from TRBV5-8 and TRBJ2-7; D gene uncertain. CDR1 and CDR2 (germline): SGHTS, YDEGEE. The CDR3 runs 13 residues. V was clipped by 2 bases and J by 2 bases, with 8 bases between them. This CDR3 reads CASSFRWPYEQYF. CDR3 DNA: TGTGCCAGCAGCTTCCGATGGCCCTACGAGCAGTACTTC.

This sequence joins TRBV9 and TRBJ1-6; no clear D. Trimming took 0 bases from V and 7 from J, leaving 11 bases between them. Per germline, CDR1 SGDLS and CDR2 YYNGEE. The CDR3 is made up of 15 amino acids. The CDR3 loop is CASSVGGVSNSPLHF. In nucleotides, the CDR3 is TGTGCCAGCAGCGTAGGCGGGGTCTCGAATTCACCCCTCCACTTT. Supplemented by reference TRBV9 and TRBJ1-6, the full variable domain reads DSGVTQTPKHLITATGQRVTLRCSPRSGDLSVYWYQQSLDQGLQFLIQYYNGEERAKGNILERFSAQQFPDLHSELNLSSLELGDSALYFCASSVGGVSNSPLHFGNGTRLTVT.

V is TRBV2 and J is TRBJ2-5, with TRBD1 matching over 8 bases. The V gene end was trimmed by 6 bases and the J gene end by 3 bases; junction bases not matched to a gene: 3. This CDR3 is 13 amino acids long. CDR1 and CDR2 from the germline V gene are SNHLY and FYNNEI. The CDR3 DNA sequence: TGTGCCAGCAGAGGGACAGGAGAAGAGACCCAGTACTTC. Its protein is CASRGTGEETQYF. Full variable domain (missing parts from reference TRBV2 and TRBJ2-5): EPEVTQTPSHQVTQMGQEVILRCVPISNHLYFYWYRQILGQKVEFLVSFYNNEISEKSEIFDDQFSVERPDGSNFTLKIRSTKLEDSAMYFCASRGTGEETQYFGPGTRLLVL.

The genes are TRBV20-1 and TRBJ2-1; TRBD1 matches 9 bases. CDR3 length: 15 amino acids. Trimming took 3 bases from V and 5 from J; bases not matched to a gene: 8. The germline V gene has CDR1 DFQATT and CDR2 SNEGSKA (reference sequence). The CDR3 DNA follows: TGCAGTGCTAGTTCAGGACAGGGGAAGGACAATGAGCAGTTCTTC. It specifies CSASSGQGKDNEQFF.

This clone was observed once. CDR3 DNA sequence: TGTGCCAGCACAGGGACAGACCTCTATGGCTACACCTTC. Translating it yields CASTGTDLYGYTF. The chain links TRBV6-5 to TRBJ1-2, with 7 bases fitting TRBD1. V shed 7 bases, J shed 4 bases, and the junction held 6 bases outside the gene matches. Germline-derived CDR1 and CDR2 are MNHEY and SVGAGI. CDR3 length equals 13 residues.

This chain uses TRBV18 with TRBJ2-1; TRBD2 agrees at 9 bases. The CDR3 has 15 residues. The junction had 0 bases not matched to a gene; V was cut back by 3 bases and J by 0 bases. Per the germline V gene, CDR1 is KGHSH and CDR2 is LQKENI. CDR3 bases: TGTGCCAGCTCACCTAGCGGGGGCTCCTACAATGAGCAGTTCTTC. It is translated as CASSPSGGSYNEQFF.

CDR3 coding DNA: TGTGCCAGCAGTCCACCGGGTAATCAGCCCCAGCATTTT. Protein product: CASSPPGNQPQHF. This chain connects TRBV6-5 to TRBJ1-5; no clear D. CDR1 is MNHEY and CDR2 is SVGAGI in the germline V gene. The CDR3 loop spans 13 amino acids. The V end lost 5 bases, the J end lost 4 bases, and 9 bases lay between the germline ends.

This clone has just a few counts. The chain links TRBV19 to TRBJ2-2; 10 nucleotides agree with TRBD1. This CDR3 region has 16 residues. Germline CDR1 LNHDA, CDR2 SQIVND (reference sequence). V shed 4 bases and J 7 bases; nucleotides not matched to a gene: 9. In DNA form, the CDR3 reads TGTGCCAGTAGTAACGGACAGGGGGGGTTCGGCGGGGAGCTGTTTTTT. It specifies CASSNGQGGFGGELFF.

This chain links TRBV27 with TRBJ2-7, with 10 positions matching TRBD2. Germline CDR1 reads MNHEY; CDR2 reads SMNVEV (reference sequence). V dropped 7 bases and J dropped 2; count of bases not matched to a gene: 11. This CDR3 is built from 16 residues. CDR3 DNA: TGTGCCAGCACGGGGACTAGCGCCTCGCCGGCCTACGAGCAGTACTTC. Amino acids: CASTGTSASPAYEQYF.

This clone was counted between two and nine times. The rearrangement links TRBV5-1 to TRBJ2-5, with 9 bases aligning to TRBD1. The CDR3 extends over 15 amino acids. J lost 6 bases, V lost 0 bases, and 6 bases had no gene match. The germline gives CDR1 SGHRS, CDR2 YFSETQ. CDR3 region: CASSLAGTGSKTQYF. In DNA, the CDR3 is TGCGCCAGCAGCTTGGCCGGGACAGGGTCAAAGACCCAGTACTTC.

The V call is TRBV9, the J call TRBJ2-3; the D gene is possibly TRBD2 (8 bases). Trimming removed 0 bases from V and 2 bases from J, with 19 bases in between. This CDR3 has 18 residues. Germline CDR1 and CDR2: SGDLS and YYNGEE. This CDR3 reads CASSVASGGGPSTDTQYF. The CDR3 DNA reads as TGTGCCAGCAGCGTAGCTTCGGGAGGGGGCCCTTCCACAGATACGCAGTATTTT.

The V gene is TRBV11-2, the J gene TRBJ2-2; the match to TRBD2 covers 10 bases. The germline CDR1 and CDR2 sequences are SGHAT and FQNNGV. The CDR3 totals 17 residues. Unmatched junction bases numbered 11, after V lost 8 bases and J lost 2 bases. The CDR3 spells CASGGSGGDFNTGELFF. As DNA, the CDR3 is TGTGCCAGCGGCGGAAGCGGGGGGGATTTTAACACCGGGGAGCTGTTTTTT.

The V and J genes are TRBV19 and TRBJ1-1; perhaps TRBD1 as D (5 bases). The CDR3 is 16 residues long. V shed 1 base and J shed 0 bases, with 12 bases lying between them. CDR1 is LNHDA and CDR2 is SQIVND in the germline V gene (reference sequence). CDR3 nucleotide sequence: TGTGCCAGTAGTATAGTACAGGACCGCATGAACACTGAAGCTTTCTTT. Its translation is CASSIVQDRMNTEAFF.